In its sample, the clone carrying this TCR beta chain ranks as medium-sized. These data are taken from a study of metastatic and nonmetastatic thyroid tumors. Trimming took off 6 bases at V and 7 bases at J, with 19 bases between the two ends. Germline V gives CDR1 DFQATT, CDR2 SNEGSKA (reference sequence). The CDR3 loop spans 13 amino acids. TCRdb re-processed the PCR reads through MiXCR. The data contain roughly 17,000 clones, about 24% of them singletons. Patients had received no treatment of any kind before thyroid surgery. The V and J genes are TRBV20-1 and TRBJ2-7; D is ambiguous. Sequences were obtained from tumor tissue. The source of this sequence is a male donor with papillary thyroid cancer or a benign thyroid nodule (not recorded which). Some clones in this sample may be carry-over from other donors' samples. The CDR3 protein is CSAAPHSADEQYF. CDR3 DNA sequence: TGCAGTGCCGCCCCCCACAGTGCCGATGAGCAGTACTTC.